These T cell receptor beta chains were read from a single sample in a study of blood T cells in healthy people across ages. TCRdb passed the 5' RACE reads through MiXCR, listing each CDR3 protein once. The sample has roughly 900,000 distinct CDR3 sequences, about 48% seen once. Source material: blood. All receptors come from a man between 25 and 39 years old in good health. Both conserved end residues are part of each CDR3. The D gene is left open where the match is weak. The listing skips clone size in some rows; elsewhere it reads once, few, many or a size class.

j_gene | d_gene | v_gene | abundance | CDR3aa | CDR3nt
TRBJ2-7 | . | TRBV5-1 | . | CASSLEEGAHEQYF | TGCGCCAGCAGCTTGGAGGAGGGGGCCCACGAGCAGTACTTC
TRBJ2-2 | . | TRBV9 | . | CASRERDTNTGELFF | TGTGCCAGCAGGGAGAGGGACACGAACACCGGGGAGCTGTTTTTT
TRBJ1-1 | . | TRBV2 | . | CASNGPGSLEAFF | TGTGCCAGCAATGGGCCAGGATCTCTTGAAGCTTTCTTT
TRBJ1-2 | . | TRBV7-2 | many | CASSKPSYGYTF | TGTGCCAGCAGCAAGCCATCCTATGGCTACACCTTC
TRBJ2-7 | TRBD1 | TRBV7-2 | few | CASSLVGQGVYTYEQYF | TGTGCCAGCAGCTTAGTCGGACAGGGTGTCTATACCTACGAGCAGTACTTC
TRBJ2-7 | . | TRBV16 | few | CASGPTESYEQYF | TGTGCCAGCGGGCCTACGGAGTCCTACGAGCAGTACTTC
TRBJ2-3 | TRBD2 | TRBV2 | . | CASSETSGGRPSTDTQYF | TGTGCCAGCAGTGAGACTAGCGGGGGGCGCCCTAGCACAGATACGCAGTATTTT
TRBJ1-5 | . | TRBV27 | few | CASSSGTNQPQHF | TGTGCCAGCAGTTCGGGGACAAATCAGCCCCAGCATTTT
TRBJ1-5 | . | TRBV5-6 | few | CASSSGAADDQPQHF | TGTGCCAGCAGCTCGGGGGCTGCTGATGATCAGCCCCAGCATTTT
TRBJ2-1 | . | TRBV7-2 | many | CASSRDPNPDEQFF | TGTGCCAGCAGCCGGGACCCCAACCCGGATGAGCAGTTCTTC
TRBJ1-1 | . | TRBV29-1 | . | CSVLQALNTEAFF | TGCAGCGTTCTACAGGCCTTGAACACTGAAGCTTTCTTT
TRBJ1-1 | TRBD1 | TRBV7-2 | . | CASSSRTGGLYTEAFF | TGTGCCAGCAGCTCAAGGACAGGAGGGTTGTACACTGAAGCTTTCTTT
TRBJ2-7 | . | TRBV4-1 | many | CASSQDYTYEQYF | TGCGCCAGCAGCCAAGATTATACCTACGAGCAGTACTTC
TRBJ2-1 | TRBD2 | TRBV10-3 | . | CAISDSGGFYEQFF | TGTGCCATCAGTGATAGCGGGGGTTTCTATGAGCAGTTCTTC
TRBJ1-4 | . | TRBV5-6 | . | CASSFQGGDNEKLFF | TGTGCCAGCAGCTTTCAAGGGGGAGATAATGAAAAACTGTTTTTT
TRBJ2-7 | TRBD2 | TRBV29-1 | . | CSVTQSSGDYYEQYF | TGCAGCGTCACACAGTCCTCGGGGGACTACTACGAGCAGTACTTC
TRBJ1-1 | . | TRBV2 | . | CATVEWRSEAFF | TGTGCCACCGTAGAGTGGAGGAGTGAAGCTTTCTTT
TRBJ2-7 | TRBD2 | TRBV29-1 | . | CSVAGGANYEQYF | TGCAGCGTTGCGGGGGGGGCAAACTACGAGCAGTACTTC
TRBJ2-4 | . | TRBV28 | . | CASSLIAGQTNIQYF | TGTGCCAGCAGTTTAATAGCCGGGCAGACCAACATTCAGTACTTC
TRBJ2-3 | . | TRBV28 | . | CASSLIGQGSTDTQYF | TGTGCCAGCAGTTTGATAGGGCAGGGGAGCACAGATACGCAGTATTTT
TRBJ2-2 | . | TRBV3-1 | . | CASSQDAAYYAGELFF | TGTGCCAGCAGCCAAGACGCGGCCTACTACGCCGGGGAGCTGTTTTTT
TRBJ2-5 | . | TRBV25-1 | . | CASSEYPTAAYQGTQYF | TGTGCCAGCAGTGAATATCCCACAGCGGCATACCAAGGGACCCAGTACTTC
TRBJ2-5 | TRBD1 | TRBV18 | . | CASSPGQGRFETQYF | TGTGCCAGCTCTCCGGGACAGGGTCGTTTCGAGACCCAGTACTTC
TRBJ1-1 | . | TRBV28 | . | CASSLRRILNTEAFF | TGTGCCAGCAGTTTAAGGAGGATCTTGAACACTGAAGCTTTCTTT
TRBJ1-5 | . | TRBV29-1 | many | CSVTVDGGWLAPQHF | TGCAGCGTTACCGTCGATGGCGGGTGGTTGGCGCCCCAGCATTTT
TRBJ2-5 | TRBD2 | TRBV29-1 | . | CSEGVAGATETQYF | TGCAGCGAGGGGGTAGCGGGAGCCACAGAGACCCAGTACTTC
TRBJ2-5 | . | TRBV12-5 | few | CASGYTGETQYF | TGTGCTAGTGGTTATACCGGGGAGACCCAGTACTTC
TRBJ2-7 | . | TRBV6-1 | few | CASSEAQSPIYEQYF | TGTGCCAGCAGTGAAGCACAGTCGCCGATCTACGAGCAGTACTTC
TRBJ2-7 | TRBD2 | TRBV20-1 | few | CSARDWETSGGYEQYF | TGCAGTGCTAGAGATTGGGAGACTAGCGGGGGCTACGAGCAGTACTTC
TRBJ2-2 | . | TRBV28 | few | CASSVSGNAGELFF | TGTGCCAGCAGTGTATCAGGGAACGCCGGGGAGCTGTTTTTT
TRBJ2-1 | TRBD2 | TRBV29-1 | . | CSVHGTSGGSPYNEQFF | TGCAGCGTTCACGGGACTAGCGGGGGGTCCCCCTACAATGAGCAGTTCTTC
TRBJ2-3 | . | TRBV7-2 | . | CASSQHYTQYF | TGTGCCAGCAGCCAGCACTATACGCAGTATTTT
TRBJ2-3 | TRBD2 | TRBV4-2 | many | CASSSHQRSGGGNTQYF | TGTGCCAGCAGCTCCCACCAGAGGAGCGGGGGCGGGAATACGCAGTATTTT